Included here is one T cell receptor beta chain sequence, with context. Antigen: not known. These data come from a study of OX40 agonist ivuxolimab in advanced cancers. Background on the study: Anti-PD-1, anti-PD-L1 or anti-CTLA-4 therapy given earlier was allowed, and approximately 40% had some. Study-level results: CD8+ T cells were the subset that, on average, had more expanded clones than CD4+.

Any history of autoimmune disease or systemic immunosuppression disqualified patients. Blood sampling took place at baseline, cycle 4 day 1, and cycle 7 day 1. Trimming stripped 3 bases from V and 5 bases from J, with 22 bases between. Germline V gene data show CDR1 as LGHNT and CDR2 as FRNRAP. The CDR3 contains 18 residues. Clones were sequenced by immunoSEQ multiplex PCR, and TCRdb holds only the in-frame ones, with some missing. The sample lists 40,000 to 45,000 clones, more than 80% occurring once. This TCR derives from an adult with an advanced solid tumor such as melanoma, head and neck, liver or kidney cancer. Specimen: CD4+ or CD8+ T cells sorted from blood, collected in a trial of the OX40 agonist ivuxolimab. The rearrangement joins TRBV12-5 to TRBJ2-2; a weak D match, TRBD2 (5 bases). CDR3 sequence: CASGFLTRGVRVTGELFF. The CDR3 nucleotides are TGTGCTAGTGGTTTCCTAACCCGCGGAGTGAGGGTAACCGGGGAGCTGTTTTTT.